Below are 24 T cell receptor beta chains sequenced from a single sample in a study of cytomegalovirus exposure and HLA in healthy donors. Profiled with immunoSEQ multiplex PCR; TCRdb holds only in-frame clones, not every one. The sample includes about 180,000 clones, 85% of them seen just once. Source material: PBMCs. The source of these receptors is a young man in good health and CMV-seropositive.

The rearrangement joins TRBV4-1 to TRBJ1-1, with unresolved D. This CDR3 has 13 residues. Germline assignment: CDR1 MGHRA and CDR2 YSYEKL. Between the trimmed V and J ends, which lost 9 bases and 1 base, there was a span of 12 bases. For the CDR3, the DNA is TGCGCCAGTCAGAGGACTACGAACACTGAAGCTTTCTTT. This codes for CASQRTTNTEAFF.

V gene TRBV27 combines with J gene TRBJ2-1, with TRBD2 matching 10 bases. The CDR3 runs 14 residues. The ends lost 7 bases at V and 2 bases at J; junction bases unmatched: 2. Germline CDR1 and CDR2: MNHEY and SMNVEV (reference sequence). CDR3 residues: CASTLAGAYNEQFF. CDR3 DNA sequence: TGTGCCAGCACGCTAGCGGGAGCCTACAATGAGCAGTTCTTC.

The rearrangement links TRBV28 to TRBJ1-2, with D perhaps matching TRBD1 (6 bases). This CDR3 region has 13 residues. In germline, CDR1 is MDHEN, CDR2 SYDVKM. The germline V and J ends were trimmed by 6 bases and 3 bases, with 11 bases remaining between them. As DNA, the CDR3 is TGTGCCAGCAGCTGGGACACCTACTATGGCTACACCTTC. Translating gives CASSWDTYYGYTF.

The genes are TRBV5-6 and TRBJ2-2, with unresolved D. The CDR3 totals 16 residues. V lost 2 bases and J 4 bases, leaving 15 bases between the germline ends. CDR1 is SGHDT, CDR2 YYEEEE, per germline. The CDR3 sequence is CASSFVGSVGTGELFF. The CDR3 nucleotides read TGTGCCAGCAGCTTTGTCGGGTCCGTTGGCACCGGGGAGCTGTTTTTT.

Only a few counts were recorded for this clone. This sequence joins TRBV6-5 and TRBJ1-2; D remains unclear. Deletions cut 6 bases from V and 6 bases from J, with 17 bases between. There are 14 residues in the CDR3. The germline CDR1 and CDR2 sequences are MNHEY and SVGAGI. DNA for the CDR3: TGTGCCAGCAGGACATACCGGCCCGGTGATGGCTACACCTTC. It codes for CASRTYRPGDGYTF.

The chain is built from TRBV7-9 and TRBJ2-7; 13 bases fit TRBD2. The CDR3 sequence is 15 residues long. Per germline, CDR1 SEHNR and CDR2 FQNEAQ (reference sequence). With 4 bases clipped from V and 5 bases from J, the junction kept 5 bases outside the gene matches. DNA for the CDR3: TGTGCCAGCAGCTCGCCGGGACTAGCGGGGAACGAGCAGTACTTC. It translates to CASSSPGLAGNEQYF.

The chain employs TRBV6-5 and TRBJ2-2; 9 nucleotides line up with TRBD1. J was trimmed by 9 bases and V by 0 bases; bases with no gene match: 5. This CDR3 spans 15 amino acids. Germline lookup yields CDR1 MNHEY and CDR2 SVGAGI. This chain's CDR3 is CASSYSPDRGRELFF. Written as DNA, the CDR3 is TGTGCCAGCAGTTACTCCCCGGACAGGGGCCGGGAGCTGTTTTTT.

The J gene is TRBJ2-2, the V gene TRBV5-1; no reliable D call. The germline gives CDR1 SGHRS, CDR2 YFSETQ. The germline V and J ends were trimmed by 0 bases and 1 base, with 7 bases remaining between them. The CDR3 spans 15 residues. The CDR3 sequence is CASSLELMNTGELFF. The CDR3 coding sequence is TGCGCCAGCAGCTTGGAACTAATGAACACCGGGGAGCTGTTTTTT. Using reference TRBV5-1 and TRBJ2-2 for the parts outside the CDR3, the full variable domain is KAGVTQTPRYLIKTRGQQVTLSCSPISGHRSVSWYQQTPGQGLQFLFEYFSETQRNKGNFPGRFSGRQFSNSRSEMNVSTLELGDSALYLCASSLELMNTGELFFGEGSRLTVL.

The chain joins TRBV6-6 to TRBJ1-1; D gene unclear. Trimming removed 2 bases at V and 6 bases at J, with 13 bases between. Germline V gene data show CDR1 as MNHNY and CDR2 as SVGAGI (reference sequence). The length of the CDR3 is 14 residues. The CDR3 sequence is CASSYERSVAEAFF. The DNA for the CDR3 is TGTGCCAGCAGTTACGAACGCAGCGTGGCTGAAGCTTTCTTT.

This sequence joins TRBV5-6 and TRBJ2-2, with TRBD1 identical over 12 bases. J lost 5 bases, V lost 1 base, and 9 bases had no gene match. The germline V gene encodes CDR1 SGHDT and CDR2 YYEEEE. The CDR3 has 18 amino acids. The CDR3 region is CASSLNAGQGAITGELFF. Here the CDR3 DNA reads TGTGCCAGCAGCTTGAATGCGGGACAGGGGGCTATAACCGGGGAGCTGTTTTTT.

The V call is TRBV2, the J call TRBJ1-1; a weak D match, TRBD1 (6 bases). The V and J ends lost 7 bases and 3 bases respectively, with 15 bases between them. The CDR3 extends over 14 amino acids. Germline V CDR1 and CDR2: SNHLY, FYNNEI. As DNA, the CDR3 is TGTGCCAGCACCGAGGGGGGGCGCGACACTGAAGCTTTCTTT. Translated, it gives CASTEGGRDTEAFF.

The genes are TRBV27 and TRBJ1-2; D might be TRBD1 (5 bases). Trimming left V 2 bases short and J 6 bases short, with 16 bases between. This CDR3 comprises 15 residues. Looked up from germline, CDR1 is MNHEY and CDR2 is SMNVEV (reference sequence). The CDR3 sequence: CASSLARGLGDGYTF. CDR3 sequence (DNA): TGTGCCAGCAGTTTAGCTAGGGGTTTGGGTGATGGCTACACCTTC.

This chain connects TRBV5-6 to TRBJ2-2, with a tentative D call TRBD1 (5 bases). Germline-derived CDR1 and CDR2 are SGHDT and YYEEEE. The CDR3 has 15 residues. The V gene lost 1 base and the J gene lost 7 bases, with 14 bases spanning the gap. The CDR3 protein is CASSLSIGVNGELFF. CDR3 DNA sequence: TGTGCCAGCAGCTTGAGTATAGGGGTAAACGGGGAGCTGTTTTTT.

V and J are TRBV6-6 and TRBJ2-1; 9 nucleotides agree with TRBD1. V lost 6 bases, J lost 14 bases, and 14 bases stayed unmatched. This CDR3 is 14 amino acids long. Germline CDR1 and CDR2: MNHNY and SVGAGI (reference sequence). Written as DNA, the CDR3 is TGTGCCAGCAGAGCGGGACAGGGAATATCGAGGGAGTTCTTC. Translated, it gives CASRAGQGISREFF.

The chain recombines TRBV9 with TRBJ2-7, with D perhaps TRBD1 (6 bases). Trimming cost V 0 bases and J 4 bases, with 14 bases left between them. Germline CDR1 and CDR2: SGDLS and YYNGEE. The CDR3 contains 15 residues. CDR3 bases: TGTGCCAGCAGCGTAGGTTTCGGACAGACTTACGAGCAGTACTTC. Translating gives CASSVGFGQTYEQYF.

V usage is TRBV6-5 and J usage is TRBJ1-5; perhaps TRBD1 as D (5 bases). The germline gives CDR1 MNHEY, CDR2 SVGAGI. Trimming left V 6 bases short and J 4 bases short, with 10 bases between. The CDR3 is made up of 13 amino acids. CDR3 sequence: CASRTGLNQPQHF. DNA of the CDR3: TGTGCCAGCAGAACAGGTTTAAATCAGCCCCAGCATTTT.

This chain joins TRBV18 and TRBJ2-1; the match to TRBD1 covers 10 bases. The CDR3 sequence is 16 residues long. CDR1 KGHSH and CDR2 LQKENI come from the germline V gene. J gave up 9 bases and V 5 bases, and 13 bases lay outside the gene matches. CDR3 DNA sequence: TGTGCCAGCTCAGACAGTCCGGGACAGGGGACGGGTGAGCAGTTCTTC. The encoded protein is CASSDSPGQGTGEQFF.

The gene calls are TRBV19 and TRBJ2-7; no firm D call. The CDR3 contains 11 residues. V shed 6 bases and J shed 5 bases, with 8 bases lying between them. Per germline, CDR1 LNHDA and CDR2 SQIVND (reference sequence). Here the CDR3 reads CASRSRNEQYF. The CDR3 coding sequence is TGTGCCAGTAGATCCAGAAACGAGCAGTACTTC.

V is TRBV11-2 and J is TRBJ2-7; TRBD2 matches 8 bases. The length of the CDR3 is 14 residues. Losses at the gene ends were 4 bases for V and 1 base for J; bases not matched to a gene: 3. Germline lookup yields CDR1 SGHAT and CDR2 FQNNGV. CDR3 sequence: CASSSLAGSYEQYF. In nucleotides, the CDR3 is TGTGCCAGCAGCTCGTTAGCGGGGTCCTACGAGCAGTACTTC.

The chain employs TRBV5-1 and TRBJ1-1; TRBD1 matches at 7 bases. V gave up 4 bases and J gave up 7 bases; unmatched junction bases: 16. Germline V lookup: CDR1 SGHRS, CDR2 YFSETQ. The CDR3 spans 16 residues. This chain's CDR3 is CASSAWDSPFKGEAFF. The CDR3, as DNA: TGCGCCAGCAGCGCCTGGGACAGCCCTTTTAAAGGTGAAGCTTTCTTT.

The rearrangement joins TRBV4-1 to TRBJ1-1; maybe TRBD1 (6 bases). The germline CDR1 and CDR2 sequences are MGHRA and YSYEKL. CDR3 length equals 16 residues. Trimming shortened V by 0 bases and J by 2 bases, and 13 bases separated the two germline ends. CDR3 DNA sequence: TGCGCCAGCAGCCAAGACCCGACAGGTTTCAACACTGAAGCTTTCTTT. It encodes CASSQDPTGFNTEAFF.

The chain has TRBV20-1 and TRBJ2-3; D is unclear. The CDR3 consists of 11 residues. Germline-derived CDR1 and CDR2 are DFQATT and SNEGSKA (reference sequence). V was trimmed by 6 bases and J by 2 bases, leaving 6 bases between them. The CDR3 spells CSALYTDTQYF. CDR3 nucleotides: TGCAGTGCACTTTACACAGATACGCAGTATTTT.

The gene calls are TRBV11-2 and TRBJ1-4; 9 bases map to TRBD1. Looked up from germline, CDR1 is SGHAT and CDR2 is FQNNGV. V trimming: 2 bases; J trimming: 5 bases; junction bases outside the gene matches: 12. The CDR3 consists of 18 residues. The CDR3 nucleotides read TGTGCCAGCAGCTTATCTTACGTGAGGGGGACAGGGAATGAAAAACTGTTTTTT. Its translation is CASSLSYVRGTGNEKLFF.

This clone was counted once. The chain links TRBV11-3 to TRBJ2-7; the D gene is possibly TRBD2 (5 bases). Per germline, CDR1 SGHNT and CDR2 YENEEA. Deletions cut 2 bases from V and 7 bases from J, with 15 bases between. The CDR3 contains 14 residues. The CDR3 nucleotides read TGTGCCAGCAGCTTAACGGTAACTAGTAAAGAGCAGTACTTC. The encoded protein is CASSLTVTSKEQYF.